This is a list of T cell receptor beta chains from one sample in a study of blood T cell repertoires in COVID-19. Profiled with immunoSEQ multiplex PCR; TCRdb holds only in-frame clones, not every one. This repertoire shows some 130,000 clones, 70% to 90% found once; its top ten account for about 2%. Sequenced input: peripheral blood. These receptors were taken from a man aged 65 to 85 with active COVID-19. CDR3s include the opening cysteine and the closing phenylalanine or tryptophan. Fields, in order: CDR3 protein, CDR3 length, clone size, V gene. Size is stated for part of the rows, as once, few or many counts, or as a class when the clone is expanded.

CDR3aa: CASSGVGRGEETQYF; len: 15; abundance: NA; v_gene: TRBV28
CDR3aa: CASSQASSGRIEETQYF; len: 17; abundance: few; v_gene: TRBV3-1/TRBV3-2
CDR3aa: CASSFPGTDTQYF; len: 13; abundance: few; v_gene: TRBV28
CDR3aa: CASSLGQVGYEQYF; len: 14; abundance: once; v_gene: TRBV28
CDR3aa: CASSFRSSGTDEQFF; len: 15; abundance: NA; v_gene: TRBV7-3
CDR3aa: CASSESGTSDETQYF; len: 15; abundance: few; v_gene: TRBV10-2
CDR3aa: CASSRSGSADTQYF; len: 14; abundance: NA; v_gene: TRBV3-1/TRBV3-2
CDR3aa: CASSQAIGYEQYF; len: 13; abundance: NA; v_gene: TRBV4-1
CDR3aa: CASSPEGDQPQHF; len: 13; abundance: NA; v_gene: TRBV18
CDR3aa: CATSDSGTGGLAGSQYF; len: 17; abundance: NA; v_gene: TRBV24-1
CDR3aa: CASRGQYNYGYTF; len: 13; abundance: NA; v_gene: TRBV2
CDR3aa: CASSTGTGSNEQFF; len: 14; abundance: NA; v_gene: TRBV19